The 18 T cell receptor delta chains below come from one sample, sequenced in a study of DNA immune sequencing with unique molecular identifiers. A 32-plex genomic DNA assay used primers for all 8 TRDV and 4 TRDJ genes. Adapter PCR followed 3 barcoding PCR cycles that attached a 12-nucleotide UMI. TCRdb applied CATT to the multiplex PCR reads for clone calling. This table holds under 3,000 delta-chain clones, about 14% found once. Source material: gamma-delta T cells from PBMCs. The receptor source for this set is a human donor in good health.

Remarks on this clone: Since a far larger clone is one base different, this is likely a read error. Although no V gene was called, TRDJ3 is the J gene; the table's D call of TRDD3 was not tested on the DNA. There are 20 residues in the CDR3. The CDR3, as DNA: TGTGCCTGTGACACTGTCCTTACTGGGCAAAGCTCCTGGGACACCCGACAGATGTTTTTC. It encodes CACDTVLTGQSSWDTRQMFF.

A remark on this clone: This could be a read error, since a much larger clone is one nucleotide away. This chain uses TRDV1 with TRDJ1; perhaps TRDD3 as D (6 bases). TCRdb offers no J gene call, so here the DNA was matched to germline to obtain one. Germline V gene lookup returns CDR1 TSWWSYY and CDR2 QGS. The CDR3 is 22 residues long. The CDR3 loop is CALREPHLPKYWERYRPNKLIF. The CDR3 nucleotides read TGTGCTCTTAGGGAACCCCACCTCCCCAAGTACTGGGAACGTTACCGGCCCAATAAACTCATCTTT.

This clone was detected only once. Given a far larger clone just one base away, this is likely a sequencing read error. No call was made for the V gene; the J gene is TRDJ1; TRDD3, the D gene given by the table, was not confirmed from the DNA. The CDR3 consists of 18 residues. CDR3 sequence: CACDSHGPGGKYTDKLIF. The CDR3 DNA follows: TGTGCCTGTGACTCACATGGACCCGGGGGAAAGTACACCGATAAACTCATCTTT.

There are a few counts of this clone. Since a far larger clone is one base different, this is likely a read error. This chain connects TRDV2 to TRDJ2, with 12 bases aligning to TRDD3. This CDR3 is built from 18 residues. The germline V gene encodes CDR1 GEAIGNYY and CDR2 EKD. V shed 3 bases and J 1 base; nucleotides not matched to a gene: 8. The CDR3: CACDPILGDTHLTAQLFF. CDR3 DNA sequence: TGTGCCTGTGACCCCATACTGGGGGATACCCATTTGACAGCACAACTCTTCTTT.

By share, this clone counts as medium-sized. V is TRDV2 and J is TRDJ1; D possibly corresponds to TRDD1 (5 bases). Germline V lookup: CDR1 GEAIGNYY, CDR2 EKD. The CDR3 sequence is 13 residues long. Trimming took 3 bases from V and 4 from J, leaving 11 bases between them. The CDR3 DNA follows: TGTGCCTGTGACGAAATCCGGGGCGATAAACTCATCTTT. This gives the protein CACDEIRGDKLIF.

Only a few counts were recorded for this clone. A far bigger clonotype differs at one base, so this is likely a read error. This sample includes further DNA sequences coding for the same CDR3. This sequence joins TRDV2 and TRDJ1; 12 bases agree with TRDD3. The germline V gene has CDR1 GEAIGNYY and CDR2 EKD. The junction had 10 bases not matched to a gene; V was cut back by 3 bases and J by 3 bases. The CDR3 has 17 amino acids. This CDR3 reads CACDPLLGDTRADKLIF. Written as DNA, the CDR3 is TGTGCCTGTGACCCTCTACTGGGGGATACAAGAGCCGATAAACTCATCTTT.

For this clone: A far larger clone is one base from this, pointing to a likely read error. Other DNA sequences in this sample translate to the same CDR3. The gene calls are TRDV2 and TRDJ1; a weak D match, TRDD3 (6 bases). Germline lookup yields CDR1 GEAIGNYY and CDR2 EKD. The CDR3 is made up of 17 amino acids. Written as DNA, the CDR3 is TGTGCCTGTGAGAGCCTGGGGATCCAGATGTACACCGATAAACTCATTTTT. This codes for CACESLGIQMYTDKLIF.

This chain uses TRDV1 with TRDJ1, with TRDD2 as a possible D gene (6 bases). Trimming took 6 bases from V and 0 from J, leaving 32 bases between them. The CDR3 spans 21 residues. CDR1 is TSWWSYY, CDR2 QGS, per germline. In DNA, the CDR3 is TGTGCTCTTGGAGTTCGTCCACCCCGTGTTTTCCTATTATCGTACACCGATAAACTCATCTTT. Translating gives CALGVRPPRVFLLSYTDKLIF.

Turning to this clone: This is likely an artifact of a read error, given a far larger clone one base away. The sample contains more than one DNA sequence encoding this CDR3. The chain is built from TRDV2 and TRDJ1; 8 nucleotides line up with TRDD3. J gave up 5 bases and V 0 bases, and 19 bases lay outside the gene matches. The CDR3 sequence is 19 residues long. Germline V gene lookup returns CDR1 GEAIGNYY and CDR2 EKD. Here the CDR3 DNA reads TGTGCCTGTGACACCGTTATAGGCACTGGGGGCCCCCCAGATGATAAACTCATCTTT. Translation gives CACDTVIGTGGPPDDKLIF.

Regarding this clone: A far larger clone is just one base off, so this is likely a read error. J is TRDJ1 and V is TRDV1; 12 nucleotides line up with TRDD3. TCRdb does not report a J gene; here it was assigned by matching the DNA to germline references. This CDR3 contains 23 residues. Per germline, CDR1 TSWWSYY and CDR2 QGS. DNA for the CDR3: TGTGCTCTTGTGGAACTAAAACTTATCCCCACTGGGGGATACCAACACCGGACCGATAAACTCATCTTT. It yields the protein CALVELKLIPTGGYQHRTDKLIF.

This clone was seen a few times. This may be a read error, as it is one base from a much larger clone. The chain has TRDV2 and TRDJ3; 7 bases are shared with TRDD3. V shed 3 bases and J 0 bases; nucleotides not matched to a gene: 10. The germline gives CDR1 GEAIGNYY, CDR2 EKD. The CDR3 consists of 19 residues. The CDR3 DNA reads TGTGCCTGTGACCCTTGGGGGAGTAGTAGCTCCTGGGACACCCGACAGATGTTTTTC. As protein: CACDPWGSSSSWDTRQMFF.

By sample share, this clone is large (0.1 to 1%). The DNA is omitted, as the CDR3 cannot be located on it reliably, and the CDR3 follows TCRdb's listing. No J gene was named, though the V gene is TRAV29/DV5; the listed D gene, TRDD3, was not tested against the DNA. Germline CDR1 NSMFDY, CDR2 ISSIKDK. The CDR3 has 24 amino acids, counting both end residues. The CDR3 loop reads CSVLLCSKPKQRLPTGGYEVKLIF.

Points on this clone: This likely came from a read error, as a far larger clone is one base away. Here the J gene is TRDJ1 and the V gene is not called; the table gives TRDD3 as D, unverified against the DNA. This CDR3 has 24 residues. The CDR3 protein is CACDALLGDTRNPRVPTRTDKLIF. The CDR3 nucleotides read TGTGCCTGTGACGCGTTACTGGGGGATACGCGAAACCCCCGTGTCCCTACACGTACCGATAAACTCATCTTT.

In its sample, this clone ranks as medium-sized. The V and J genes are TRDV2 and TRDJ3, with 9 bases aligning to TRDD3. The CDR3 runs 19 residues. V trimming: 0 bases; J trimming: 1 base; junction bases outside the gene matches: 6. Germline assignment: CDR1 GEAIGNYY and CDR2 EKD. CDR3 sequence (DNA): TGTGCCTGTGACACCGTCACTGGGGGAGGATCCTGGGACACCCGACAGATGTTTTTC. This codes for CACDTVTGGGSWDTRQMFF.

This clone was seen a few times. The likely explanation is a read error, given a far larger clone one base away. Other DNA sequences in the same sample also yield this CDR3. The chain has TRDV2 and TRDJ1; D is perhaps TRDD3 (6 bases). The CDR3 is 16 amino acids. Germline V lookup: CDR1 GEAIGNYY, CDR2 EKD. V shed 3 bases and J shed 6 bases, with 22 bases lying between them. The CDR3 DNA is TGTGCCTGTGACGTACTGGGAGATACGAGAGAAAATAAACTCATCTTT. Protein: CACDVLGDTRENKLIF.

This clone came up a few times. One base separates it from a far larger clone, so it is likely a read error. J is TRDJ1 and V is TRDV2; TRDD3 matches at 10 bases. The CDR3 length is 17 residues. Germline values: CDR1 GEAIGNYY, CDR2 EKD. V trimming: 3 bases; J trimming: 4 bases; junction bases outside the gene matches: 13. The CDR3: CACDLLITGDTRDKLIF. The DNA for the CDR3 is TGTGCCTGTGACCTCCTCATCACGGGGGATACGCGCGATAAACTCATCTTT.

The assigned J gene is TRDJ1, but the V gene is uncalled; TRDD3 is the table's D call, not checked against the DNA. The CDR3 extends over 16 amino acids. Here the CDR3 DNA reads TGTGCCTGTGACACCATCGTACTGGTGGATACCGATAAACTCATCTTT. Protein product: CACDTIVLVDTDKLIF.

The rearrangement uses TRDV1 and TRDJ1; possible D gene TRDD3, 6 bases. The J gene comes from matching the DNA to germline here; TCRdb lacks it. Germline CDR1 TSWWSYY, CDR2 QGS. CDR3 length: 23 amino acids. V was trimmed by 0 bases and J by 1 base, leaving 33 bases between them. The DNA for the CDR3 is TGTGCTCTTGGGGAACTAAGCTCCTATGATCAATGGGGGCTTCATATAAGCACCGATAAACTCATCTTT. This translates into CALGELSSYDQWGLHISTDKLIF.